The 19 T cell receptor beta chains in this list originate from one sample, sequenced in a study of regulatory T cells in long-lasting Graves disease. Both iRepertoire HTBI primers and Arm-PCR of CDR3 regions were used to build the TCR beta libraries. TCRdb analysed the multiplex PCR reads with MiXCR anew, one entry per CDR3 protein. In the table there are nearly 350,000 distinct CDR3 sequences, roughly a fifth of which are singletons. Noted time point: persistent/refractory GD, antithyroid drugs over 5 years with positive TRAb. PBMC-extracted RNA yielded the TCR library. The sample was peripheral blood mononuclear cells (PBMCs), taken when the disease was refractory, from a patient treated with antithyroid drugs. Source of these receptors: a female donor with Graves disease.

This clonotype was counted a few times. This CDR3 reads CASSQLTCSYEQYF. Here the CDR3 DNA reads TGTGCCAGCAGCCAGTTAACTTGCTCCTACGAGCAGTACTTC. The rearrangement joins TRBV3-2 to TRBJ2-7. TRBV3-2 is marked as a pseudogene. The CDR3 covers 14 residues.

The rearrangement uses TRBV20-1 and TRBJ1-1, with D possibly matching TRBD1 (6 bases). The V gene's germline CDR1 is DFQATT and CDR2 SNEGSKA (reference sequence). The CDR3 consists of 14 residues. V shed 0 bases and J shed 7 bases, with 15 bases lying between them. The CDR3 DNA follows: TGCAGTGCTAGAGATACGGGGGGGCTTGATGAAGCTTTCTTT. This codes for CSARDTGGLDEAFF.

The sample holds a few counts of this clonotype. The chain joins TRBV4-1 to TRBJ1-5; D is unclear. The CDR3 is 12 amino acids. Looked up from germline, CDR1 is MGHRA and CDR2 is YSYEKL. Trimming cost V 3 bases and J 6 bases, with 6 bases left between them. For the CDR3, the DNA is TGCGCCAGCAGCCAGCCGAGTCAGCCCCAGCATTTT. It translates to CASSQPSQPQHF.

CDR3 nucleotide sequence: TGTGCCAGCAGCTTAGGAGGGACAGGGTCGACCTACGAGCAGTACTTC. This translates into CASSLGGTGSTYEQYF. V and J are TRBV7-9 and TRBJ2-7; TRBD1 agrees at 9 bases. CDR1 is SEHNR, CDR2 FQNEAQ, per germline (reference sequence). The CDR3 extends over 16 amino acids. V lost 1 base to trimming and J lost 2 bases; unmatched junction nucleotides: 6.

With regard to this clonotype: A read error may account for a junction end that differs from germline. The gene calls are TRBV6-9 and TRBJ1-2; 7 nucleotides agree with TRBD1. The CDR3 covers 15 residues. Germline V gives CDR1 MNHGY, CDR2 SVAAGI. The DNA of the CDR3 is TGTGCCAGCAGTTTAGACAGGGTTTTGGGAAATGGCTGCACCTTC. Translating gives CASSLDRVLGNGCTF.

In its sample, this clonotype was seen many times. The J gene is TRBJ1-2, the V gene TRBV3-1; no firm D call. The CDR3 sequence is 16 residues long. V was clipped by 0 bases and J by 1 base, with 12 bases between them. Per the germline V gene, CDR1 is LGHDT and CDR2 is YNNKEL (reference sequence). CDR3 coding DNA: TGTGCCAGCAGCCAAGATCTAGCTACGGGTAACTATGGCTACACCTTC. Translation: CASSQDLATGNYGYTF.

This rearrangement joins TRBV7-6 to TRBJ2-2; a possible D gene is TRBD2 (7 bases). Germline CDR1 is SGHVS and CDR2 is FNYEAQ. The V gene lost 7 bases and the J gene lost 6 bases, with 18 bases spanning the gap. The CDR3 extends over 15 amino acids. The CDR3 bases are TGTGCCAGCACCCCCTTCGGGGGGCCGGCCGGGGAGCTGTTTTTT. Translating gives CASTPFGGPAGELFF. Filled out from reference TRBV7-6 and TRBJ2-2, the complete variable domain reads GAGVSQSPRYKVTKRGQDVALRCDPISGHVSLYWYRQALGQGPEFLTYFNYEAQQDKSGLPNDRFSAERPEGSISTLTIQRTEQRDSAMYRCASTPFGGPAGELFFGEGSRLTVL.

The chain recombines TRBV7-9 with TRBJ2-3; D is uncertain. Germline CDR1 reads SEHNR; CDR2 reads FQNEAQ (reference sequence). The CDR3 extends over 11 amino acids. Trimming cost V 9 bases and J 5 bases, with 9 bases left between them. In DNA, the CDR3 is TGTGCCAGTCCGACCGGAGATACGCAGTATTTT. It codes for CASPTGDTQYF. Drawing the rest from reference TRBV7-9 and TRBJ2-3, the complete variable domain is DTGVSQNPRHKITKRGQNVTFRCDPISEHNRLYWYRQTLGQGPEFLTYFQNEAQLEKSRLLSDRFSAERPKGSFSTLEIQRTEQGDSAMYLCASPTGDTQYFGPGTRLTVL.

This clonotype came up a few times. CDR3 bases: TGTGCCAGCAGCTTATTGGGGGGGATGGACCAGCCCCAGCATTTT. Its protein product is CASSLLGGMDQPQHF. The V and J genes are TRBV7-2 and TRBJ1-5; maybe TRBD1 (5 bases). Trimming left V 2 bases short and J 7 bases short, with 15 bases between. In germline, CDR1 is SGHTA, CDR2 FQGNSA. The CDR3 has 15 amino acids. Full variable domain (remainder filled in from reference TRBV7-2 and TRBJ1-5): GAGVSQSPSNKVTEKGKDVELRCDPISGHTALYWYRQSLGQGLEFLIYFQGNSAPDKSGLPSDRFSAERTGGSVSTLTIQRTQQEDSAVYLCASSLLGGMDQPQHFGDGTRLSIL.

The gene calls are TRBV12-3 or TRBV12-4 and TRBJ2-1, with TRBD1 matching 8 bases. The CDR3 is 14 amino acids. The junction had 7 bases not matched to a gene; V was cut back by 3 bases and J by 9 bases. CDR3 DNA sequence: TGTGCCAGCAGTTTGTGGCAGGGGGCGAGTGAGCAGTTCTTC. Its translation is CASSLWQGASEQFF.

The genes are TRBV28 and TRBJ2-1, with 9 bases aligning to TRBD2. This CDR3 has 13 residues. Per the germline V gene, CDR1 is MDHEN and CDR2 is SYDVKM. Trimming at V came to 4 bases and at J to 8 bases, leaving 3 bases not matched to a gene. DNA for the CDR3: TGTGCCAGCAGTTCGGGACTAGCTCATGAGCAGTTCTTC. Its protein product is CASSSGLAHEQFF.

The DNA for the CDR3 is TGTGCCAGCTCACCCGGAGCTCCCCGTGAAAAACTGTTTTTT. The encoded protein is CASSPGAPREKLFF. The chain links TRBV18 to TRBJ1-4; D gene unclear. V gave up 3 bases and J gave up 7 bases, with 12 bases separating them. The CDR3 is made up of 14 amino acids. Germline assignment: CDR1 KGHSH and CDR2 LQKENI.

This clonotype was found a few times. The chain combines TRBV10-3 with TRBJ2-7; 14 nucleotides align to TRBD2. This CDR3 comprises 17 residues. Germline trimming cut 8 bases from V and 4 bases from J; bases unmatched to any gene: 13. Germline V CDR1 and CDR2: ENHRY, SYGVKD. Here the CDR3 reads CAISSGTSGSLRYEQYF. The CDR3 bases are TGTGCCATCTCTAGCGGGACTAGCGGGAGCTTGAGATACGAGCAGTACTTC.

This clonotype was counted between two and nine times. CDR3: CASSSWRQGKYIQYF. Written as DNA, the CDR3 is TGTGCCAGCAGCTCCTGGCGACAGGGGAAATACATTCAGTACTTC. The chain couples TRBV7-9 to TRBJ2-4; 8 bases map to TRBD1. Looked up from germline, CDR1 is SEHNR and CDR2 is FQNEAQ (reference sequence). Germline trimming cut 4 bases from V and 8 bases from J; bases unmatched to any gene: 10. The CDR3 extends over 15 amino acids.

This clonotype was detected a few times. This CDR3 reads CAIRTDSNQPQHF. Here the CDR3 DNA reads TGTGCCATCAGGACAGATAGCAATCAGCCCCAGCATTTT. The chain recombines TRBV10-3 with TRBJ1-5, with a tentative D call TRBD1 (5 bases). Trimming took 6 bases from V and 0 from J, leaving 6 bases between them. The CDR3 is 13 amino acids. Per the germline V gene, CDR1 is ENHRY and CDR2 is SYGVKD.

V and J are TRBV4-3 and TRBJ2-2; 11 bases map to TRBD2. There are 17 residues in the CDR3. The trim removed 0 bases at V and 3 bases at J, leaving 3 bases unmatched. CDR1 LGHNA and CDR2 YSLEER come from the germline V gene. CDR3 nucleotides: TGCGCCAGCAGCCAAGAACCTAGCGGGGGGTACACCGGGGAGCTGTTTTTT. It specifies CASSQEPSGGYTGELFF.

The chain joins TRBV7-2 to TRBJ1-6; tentatively, D is TRBD1 (5 bases). Trimming took off 7 bases at V and 6 bases at J, with 16 bases between the two ends. Germline V lookup: CDR1 SGHTA, CDR2 FQGNSA. This CDR3 has 15 residues. CDR3 nucleotide sequence: TGTGCCAGCACCGTCGGTGGGGGGAGTAATTCACCCCTCCACTTT. It is translated as CASTVGGGSNSPLHF.

Many counts were recorded for this clonotype. This chain uses TRBV7-2 with TRBJ2-7, with no clear D. The CDR3 length is 15 residues. Germline V lookup: CDR1 SGHTA, CDR2 FQGNSA. V gave up 0 bases and J gave up 3 bases, with 12 bases separating them. The CDR3 nucleotides read TGTGCCAGCAGCTTAGCGCTAGGGCAGCACTACGAGCAGTACTTC. This gives the protein CASSLALGQHYEQYF.

V and J are TRBV12-3 or TRBV12-4 and TRBJ1-5, with 11 bases aligning to TRBD1. The ends lost 6 bases at V and 5 bases at J; junction bases unmatched: 9. The CDR3 sequence is 16 residues long. The CDR3 loop is CASSRIRDRGDQPQHF. In nucleotides, the CDR3 is TGTGCCAGCAGCCGCATACGGGACAGGGGGGATCAGCCCCAGCATTTT.